This T cell receptor (beta chain) was retrieved from a study of T cell responses to AZD1222 COVID-19 vaccine. Clones were read by immunoSEQ multiplex PCR, and TCRdb kept only the in-frame ones, dropping some. The table shows 140,000 to 150,000 clones, with roughly four fifths occurring only once. Overall study results and limits: Spike was spanned by vaccine-associated CD4 TCRs, which were dominant at 160-218 and 743-854.

Turning to this clone: The antigen remains undetermined.

The CDR3 is 14 residues long. Trimming stripped 4 bases from V and 3 bases from J, with 8 bases between. In germline, CDR1 is SGDLS, CDR2 YYNGEE. The sample consisted of peripheral blood, taken on day 0 of MenACWY control vaccination. This chain joins TRBV9 and TRBJ2-6, with a weak D call TRBD2 (5 bases). This TCR was recovered from an adult in good health. Written as DNA, the CDR3 is TGTGCCAGCAGCCCCCGGGGTGGGGCCAACGTCCTGACTTTC. Its translation is CASSPRGGANVLTF. The full variable domain, rest sourced from reference TRBV9 and TRBJ2-6, is DSGVTQTPKHLITATGQRVTLRCSPRSGDLSVYWYQQSLDQGLQFLIQYYNGEERAKGNILERFSAQQFPDLHSELNLSSLELGDSALYFCASSPRGGANVLTFGAGSRLTVL.